A single sample is the source of the 12 T cell receptor beta chains below, sequenced in a study of response to subunit inactivated influenza vaccine. Each CDR3 protein gets one entry after TCRdb re-called the RT-PCR reads with MiXCR. The sample holds approximately 530,000 distinct CDR3 sequences; 10% to 15% are singletons and the top ten take around 13%. Sequencing used PBMCs from blood, obtained around seven weeks after vaccination. Every receptor here comes from a man aged 45-65 years who received an inactivated influenza vaccine.

In its sample, this clonotype was seen a few times. The rearrangement links TRBV4-2 to TRBJ1-1, with TRBD1 as a possible D gene (6 bases). The V end lost 6 bases, the J end lost 4 bases, and 21 bases lay between the germline ends. Per germline, CDR1 LGHNA and CDR2 YNFKEQ. CDR3 length: 16 amino acids. The CDR3 protein is CASSEAGGWDGTEAFF. CDR3 bases: TGTGCCAGCAGTGAAGCGGGGGGCTGGGATGGCACTGAAGCTTTCTTT.

This clonotype was detected only a few times. J is TRBJ1-1 and V is TRBV11-2; D possibly corresponds to TRBD1 (5 bases). Between the trimmed V and J ends, which lost 2 bases and 4 bases, there was a span of 14 bases. The CDR3 has 15 amino acids. CDR1 is SGHAT, CDR2 FQNNGV, per germline. As DNA, the CDR3 is TGTGCCAGCAGCTTAAGTTATGGGGGAGTCACTGAAGCTTTCTTT. It translates to CASSLSYGGVTEAFF.

This clonotype occurred a few times. V usage is TRBV6-2 or TRBV6-3 and J usage is TRBJ2-1, with 12 bases matching TRBD2. The V gene's germline CDR1 is MNHEY and CDR2 SVGEGT. CDR3 size: 14 residues. The trim removed 7 bases at V and 5 bases at J, leaving 3 bases unmatched. The CDR3 spells CASTRTSGDNEQFF. The CDR3 nucleotides read TGTGCCAGCACTCGGACTAGCGGGGACAATGAGCAGTTCTTC.

Here the CDR3 reads CAISGPLTPLVAGVSQETQYF. CDR3 in DNA: TGTGCCATCAGTGGGCCATTGACCCCGTTGGTAGCGGGAGTCTCCCAAGAGACCCAGTACTTC. The chain is built from TRBV10-3 and TRBJ2-5; 9 nucleotides agree with TRBD2. The CDR3 is 21 residues long. Germline CDR1 ENHRY, CDR2 SYGVKD. V lost 4 bases and J lost 1; bases outside the gene matches: 22.

In its sample, this clonotype was seen a few times. The V gene is TRBV12-5, the J gene TRBJ2-4; no clear D. Per germline, CDR1 LGHNT and CDR2 FRNRAP. Trimming took off 2 bases at V and 0 bases at J, with 14 bases between the two ends. CDR3 length: 17 amino acids. This chain's CDR3 is CASGLPMKGLAKNIQYF. DNA of the CDR3: TGTGCTAGTGGTTTGCCAATGAAGGGTCTAGCCAAAAACATTCAGTACTTC.

This clonotype was detected only a few times. The chain employs TRBV7-9 and TRBJ2-7, with TRBD1 as a possible D gene (6 bases). The V gene lost 4 bases and the J gene lost 3 bases, with 16 bases spanning the gap. Per germline, CDR1 SEHNR and CDR2 FQNEAQ (reference sequence). The length of the CDR3 is 15 residues. Here the CDR3 DNA reads TGTGCCAGCAGCTCATCCACCGGGACAAGCTACGAGCAGTACTTC. Its translation is CASSSSTGTSYEQYF.

V is TRBV20-1 and J is TRBJ1-1; D is perhaps TRBD1 (5 bases). Germline V gene data show CDR1 as DFQATT and CDR2 as SNEGSKA (reference sequence). This CDR3 has 12 residues. V was trimmed by 5 bases and J by 1 base, leaving 8 bases between them. CDR3 loop: CSAFTGNTEAFF. CDR3 DNA sequence: TGCAGTGCTTTCACAGGGAACACTGAAGCTTTCTTT.

The CDR3 coding sequence is TGCGCCAGCAGCCAAGTACGGGGTTCGCAAAGCTACGAGCAGTACTTC. It translates to CASSQVRGSQSYEQYF. The chain employs TRBV4-1 and TRBJ2-7; maybe TRBD2 (5 bases). Germline V CDR1 and CDR2: MGHRA, YSYEKL. This CDR3 spans 16 amino acids. The germline V and J ends were trimmed by 1 base and 3 bases, with 16 bases remaining between them.

This chain links TRBV7-8 with TRBJ1-5; D is unclear. Germline V lookup: CDR1 SGHVS, CDR2 FQNEAQ. The CDR3 sequence is 16 residues long. Deletions cut 0 bases from V and 3 bases from J, with 12 bases between. Written as DNA, the CDR3 is TGTGCCAGCAGCTTAGCACGCTTTACTACCAATCAGCCCCAGCATTTT. This codes for CASSLARFTTNQPQHF.

The chain employs TRBV6-2 or TRBV6-3 and TRBJ2-5; no definite D call. This CDR3 spans 11 amino acids. Trimming took off 4 bases at V and 5 bases at J, with 5 bases between the two ends. Per the germline V gene, CDR1 is MNHEY and CDR2 is SVGEGT. DNA of the CDR3: TGTGCCAGCAGTTGGCGCGAGACCCAGTACTTC. The encoded protein is CASSWRETQYF.

The chain uses TRBV28 and TRBJ2-1; perhaps D is TRBD1 or TRBD2 (5 bases each). Looked up from germline, CDR1 is MDHEN and CDR2 is SYDVKM. Trimming pared 5 bases from V and 8 bases from J, leaving 22 bases between. The CDR3 sequence is 16 residues long. CDR3: CASSTDRDLLRYEQFF. The CDR3, as DNA: TGTGCCAGCAGTACGGACCGGGACCTCCTTAGGTATGAGCAGTTCTTC.

The chain has TRBV5-1 and TRBJ2-1, with 7 nucleotides matching TRBD2. The J segment lost 3 bases and the V segment lost 2 bases, leaving 5 bases of the junction unmatched. The V gene's germline CDR1 is SGHRS and CDR2 YFSETQ. This CDR3 comprises 15 residues. Here the CDR3 reads CASSFTSVDYNEQFF. Written as DNA, the CDR3 is TGCGCCAGCAGCTTTACTAGCGTTGACTACAATGAGCAGTTCTTC.